This paragraph reports one T cell receptor (beta chain). The data stem from a study of T cell responses to AZD1222 COVID-19 vaccine. CDR3 length equals 15 residues. Trimming cost V 1 base and J 2 bases, with 11 bases left between them. The V gene's germline CDR1 is LGHNA and CDR2 YSLEER. Sequenced by immunoSEQ multiplex PCR; TCRdb stores in-frame clones only, minus some. Of around 99,000 clones listed, roughly 87% are singletons. The sample consisted of peripheral blood, taken on day 0 of AZD1222 vaccination. This clonotype originated in an adult in good health. The chain employs TRBV4-3 and TRBJ1-2, with D possibly matching TRBD1 (6 bases). The CDR3 DNA follows: TGCGCCAGCAGCCAAGGAGGACAGATGAACTATGGCTACACCTTC. Translation: CASSQGGQMNYGYTF.